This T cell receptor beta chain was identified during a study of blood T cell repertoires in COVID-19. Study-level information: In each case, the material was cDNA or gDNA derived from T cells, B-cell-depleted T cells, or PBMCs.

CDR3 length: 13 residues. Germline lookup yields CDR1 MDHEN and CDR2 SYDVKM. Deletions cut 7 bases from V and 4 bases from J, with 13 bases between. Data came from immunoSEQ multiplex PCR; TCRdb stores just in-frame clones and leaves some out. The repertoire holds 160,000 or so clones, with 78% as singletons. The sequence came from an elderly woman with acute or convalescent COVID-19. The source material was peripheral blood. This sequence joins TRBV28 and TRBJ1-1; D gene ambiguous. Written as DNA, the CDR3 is TGTGCCAGCATCGAGGGAGGTCTCACTGAAGCTTTCTTT. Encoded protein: CASIEGGLTEAFF.